Listed below are T cell receptor beta chains from one sample, sequenced in a study of regulatory T cells in long-lasting Graves disease. TCRdb used MiXCR to reprocess the multiplex PCR reads, holding one entry per CDR3 protein. This table holds roughly 500,000 distinct CDR3 sequences, 20% to 25% found once. The source was peripheral blood mononuclear cells (PBMCs), collected when the disease was refractory, from a patient treated with antithyroid drugs. The receptors were sampled from a female donor with Graves disease. Each CDR3 is given without its conserved first and last residue. Fields, in order: D gene, V gene, CDR3 protein. A D gene is named only where the DNA matches it firmly.

>.|TRBV27
ASSPGDGLYQPQH
>.|TRBV5-6
ASSAGQVGTEAF
>.|TRBV6-5
ASSYFGVVSTNQETQY
>.|TRBV4-3
AGSPEHRDYYGYT
>TRBD1|TRBV20-1
SASAYRNQDRDDYGYT
>.|TRBV20-1
SASPMSFTAF
>.|TRBV7-9
ASSYLEWETQY
>TRBD2|TRBV28
ASSLYSGTNNEQF
>TRBD2|TRBV28
ASSLGLAGDQETQY
>.|TRBV28
ASSSDRMNTEAF
>TRBD2|TRBV6-5
ASSYGGRGSYEQY
>TRBD1|TRBV28
ASSLLTHPGQGLRETQY
>.|TRBV7-9
ASSLTGANEKLF
>.|TRBV7-8
ASSRPGVTGRSYEQY
>.|TRBV30
AWSQGSGANVLT
>TRBD1|TRBV7-2
ASSPTWTGDHEQY
>TRBD2|TRBV7-9
ASSLTAGGGNEQY
>TRBD2|TRBV24-1
ATSDSGAYEQY
>TRBD1|TRBV20-1
SAVQGIVETQY
>.|TRBV7-2
ASSFGLRNTEAF
>.|TRBV15
ATSSLGGFYQPQH
>TRBD1|TRBV6-1
ASARRSGTGVYEQY
>.|TRBV19
ASSKPGNVLGNEKLF
>TRBD1|TRBV7-6
ASSFEQGFAGANVLT
>.|TRBV12-3/TRBV12-4
ASTSRDSLGGELF
>.|TRBV14
ASSPFGDGIAKNIQY
>.|TRBV12-3/TRBV12-4
ASSLAPGGYGYT
>.|TRBV12-3/TRBV12-4
ASRRAGRYEQY
>TRBD1|TRBV5-1
ASSLGGQPFYEQY
>TRBD2|TRBV12-3/TRBV12-4
ASSLIGLAGETQY
>.|TRBV6-2/TRBV6-3
ASSHLGGDYT
>.|TRBV2
ASSYGLSGREQY
>.|TRBV11-2
ASSAPGGGLGNQPQH
>TRBD1|TRBV29-1
SARQGDYGYT
>.|TRBV12-3/TRBV12-4
ASSSSGGNTIY
>TRBD1|TRBV3-1
ASSQDRSAHGTGGNYGYT
>.|TRBV30
AYFFLREDYGYT
>.|TRBV9
ASSVDLSGELF
>.|TRBV12-3/TRBV12-4
ASRKLVSEQY
>.|TRBV12-3/TRBV12-4
ASTGDDQPQH
>.|TRBV6-1
ASSRGNEQY
>TRBD1|TRBV2
ASRATGGSYEQY
>.|TRBV28
ASSPSTPGQPQH
>.|TRBV11-2
ASSLFGRAYEQY
>.|TRBV20-1
SAIGGGAHYEQY